These 31 T cell receptor beta chains were sequenced from one sample in a study of T cells in localized non-small cell lung cancer. The assay was immunoSEQ multiplex PCR, and TCRdb's table has in-frame clones only and misses some. The data show 1,500 to 2,000 clones, 36% seen once. The starting material was lung tumor tissue, obtained before any cancer treatment. The receptor set was obtained from an older female donor with stage II squamous cell lung carcinoma.

J is TRBJ1-1 and V is TRBV5-1; tentatively, D is TRBD1 (5 bases). Trimming shortened V by 4 bases and J by 0 bases, and 10 bases separated the two germline ends. Looked up from germline, CDR1 is SGHRS and CDR2 is YFSETQ. The CDR3 loop spans 14 amino acids. CDR3 in amino acids: CASSPTELNTEAFF. In DNA form, the CDR3 reads TGCGCCAGCAGCCCGACAGAGCTGAACACTGAAGCTTTCTTT.

This clone appeared a few times. J is TRBJ1-1 and V is TRBV27; 7 bases map to TRBD1. CDR1 MNHEY and CDR2 SMNVEV come from the germline V gene (reference sequence). V lost 2 bases, J lost 9 bases, and 9 bases stayed unmatched. The CDR3 covers 14 residues. CDR3 DNA sequence: TGTGCCAGCAGTTTAAGCCCCCAACAGGGGAAAGCTTTCTTT. Translation: CASSLSPQQGKAFF.

The count of this clone is one. An end of the junction differs from the germline gene, which may be a read error. V is TRBV5-1 and J is TRBJ2-2; 8 positions agree with TRBD2. This CDR3 is built from 14 residues. Germline loops: CDR1 SGHRS, CDR2 YFSETQ. The DNA of the CDR3 is TGCACCAGCAGCAGGGGACTAGAGGGCGGGGAGCTGTTTTTT. Translating it yields CTSSRGLEGGELFF. The whole variable domain, filled in from reference TRBV5-1 and TRBJ2-2, reads KAGVTQTPRYLIKTRGQQVTLSCSPISGHRSVSWYQQTPGQGLQFLFEYFSETQRNKGNFPGRFSGRQFSNSRSEMNVSTLELGDSALYLCTSSRGLEGGELFFGEGSRLTVL.

Only a few counts were recorded for this clone. This chain uses TRBV11-3 with TRBJ2-5; D is unclear. V was cut by 5 bases and J by 7 bases, with 20 bases left in between. Germline V gene lookup returns CDR1 SGHNT and CDR2 YENEEA. The CDR3 is made up of 15 amino acids. The CDR3 spells CASSPPSTAVGTQYF. Here the CDR3 DNA reads TGTGCCAGCAGCCCCCCTTCGACCGCGGTGGGGACCCAGTACTTC.

This chain uses TRBV6-8 with TRBJ1-1, with a possible D match to TRBD1 (6 bases). Germline CDR1 is MNHGY and CDR2 is SAAAGT. V lost 10 bases to trimming and J lost 0 bases, with 15 bases between them. The CDR3 spans 14 residues. The CDR3 region is CAIKGERLNTEAFF. The CDR3 coding sequence is TGTGCCATCAAGGGGGAACGTTTGAACACTGAAGCTTTCTTT.

The V call is TRBV28, the J call TRBJ2-7; 14 bases are shared with TRBD2. From germline, CDR1 is MDHEN and CDR2 SYDVKM. The CDR3 is 15 residues long. V shed 5 bases, J shed 3 bases, and the junction held 3 bases outside the gene matches. CDR3 bases: TGTGCCAGCAGTAGAGGACTAGCGGGAGGCTACGAGCAGTACTTC. Translation gives CASSRGLAGGYEQYF.

This chain links TRBV11-3 with TRBJ1-3, with D unclear. From germline, CDR1 is SGHNT and CDR2 YENEEA. V was clipped by 4 bases and J by 0 bases, with 7 bases between them. This CDR3 spans 14 amino acids. The CDR3 here is CASSSSASGNTIYF. The CDR3 bases are TGTGCCAGCAGCTCTTCAGCCTCTGGAAACACCATATATTTT.

This clone was counted a few times. The J gene is TRBJ2-3, the V gene TRBV4-1, with 10 bases aligning to TRBD1. The CDR3 covers 15 residues. V shed 6 bases and J 5 bases; nucleotides not matched to a gene: 8. Germline assignment: CDR1 MGHRA and CDR2 YSYEKL. Written as DNA, the CDR3 is TGCGCCAGCAGATCCGGGACAGGGGTAGGAGATACGCAGTATTTT. Amino acids: CASRSGTGVGDTQYF.

In its sample, this clone is medium-sized. The CDR3 region has the DNA TGTGCCAGCAGCCTCGGGGACAAGTTCGGTGATGAGCAGTTCTTC. Protein: CASSLGDKFGDEQFF. The V and J genes are TRBV11-3 and TRBJ2-1; maybe TRBD1 (6 bases). The CDR3 is 15 residues long. Germline V gene sequence: CDR1 SGHNT, CDR2 YENEEA. The V and J ends lost 5 bases and 8 bases respectively, with 19 bases between them.

This clone qualifies as medium-sized. CDR3 DNA: TGTGCCAGCAGCAAGACAGGGACCTACGAGCAGTACTTC. This gives the protein CASSKTGTYEQYF. The chain combines TRBV6-8 with TRBJ2-7, with 7 bases identical to TRBD1. The length of the CDR3 is 13 residues. Germline CDR1 MNHGY, CDR2 SAAAGT. V shed 6 bases and J 2 bases; nucleotides not matched to a gene: 4.

This clone was counted only a few times. The chain uses TRBV4-1 and TRBJ1-1; D is undetermined. The CDR3 runs 13 residues. V was cut by 0 bases and J by 8 bases, with 10 bases left in between. Germline assignment: CDR1 MGHRA and CDR2 YSYEKL. The CDR3 here is CASSQEVGREAFF. The DNA of the CDR3 is TGCGCCAGCAGCCAAGAGGTCGGGAGGGAAGCTTTCTTT.

The chain joins TRBV28 to TRBJ1-2, with TRBD1 as a possible D gene (6 bases). There are 15 residues in the CDR3. Germline-derived CDR1 and CDR2 are MDHEN and SYDVKM. The V and J ends lost 2 bases and 5 bases respectively, with 15 bases between them. In nucleotides, the CDR3 is TGTGCCAGCAGTTTAGAGCAGGGGATACGGTATGGCTACACCTTC. This encodes CASSLEQGIRYGYTF.

The chain recombines TRBV11-3 with TRBJ1-5, with D possibly TRBD1 on 5 matching bases. The CDR3 contains 15 residues. Germline V CDR1 and CDR2: SGHNT, YENEEA. V lost 3 bases to trimming and J lost 4 bases, with 13 bases between them. The CDR3 DNA is TGTGCCAGCAGCTTGCGGGGGGGTAAAAATCAGCCCCAGCATTTT. Its translation: CASSLRGGKNQPQHF.

V and J are TRBV11-3 and TRBJ2-7; D is unclear. The CDR3 totals 14 residues. Germline V gives CDR1 SGHNT, CDR2 YENEEA. Trimming removed 3 bases from V and 0 bases from J, with 9 bases in between. CDR3 nucleotide sequence: TGTGCCAGCAGCTTGGCAGAGAGCTCCTACGAGCAGTACTTC. Translated: CASSLAESSYEQYF.

The V call is TRBV28, the J call TRBJ1-4; the D is unclear. Deletions cut 7 bases from V and 5 bases from J, with 17 bases between. Germline CDR1 MDHEN, CDR2 SYDVKM. This CDR3 has 15 amino acids. Here the CDR3 reads CASTLWVSSNEKLFF. CDR3 DNA: TGTGCCAGCACCCTGTGGGTATCTTCAAATGAAAAACTGTTTTTT.

The J gene is TRBJ2-1, the V gene TRBV12-5; 9 bases match TRBD2. This CDR3 spans 17 amino acids. Per germline, CDR1 LGHNT and CDR2 FRNRAP. With 0 bases clipped from V and 6 bases from J, the junction kept 9 bases outside the gene matches. This CDR3 is CASGLVQVAGATNEQFF. The CDR3 DNA reads TGTGCTAGTGGTTTGGTACAAGTAGCGGGAGCCACCAATGAGCAGTTCTTC.

The chain carries TRBV12-1 and TRBJ2-1; the table's TRBD2 call for D was not verified on the DNA. TRBV12-1 is a pseudogene. The CDR3 length is 17 residues. The CDR3 DNA reads TGTGCCAGCAGCTTTGATGGGGGGGCCGGATCGGACTATGAGCAGTTCTTC. Amino acids: CASSFDGGAGSDYEQFF.

The V gene is TRBV15, the J gene TRBJ1-4; the D is unclear. CDR1 and CDR2 from the germline V gene are LNHNV and YYDKDF (reference sequence). V dropped 0 bases and J dropped 0 bases, with 20 bases sitting between them. The CDR3 is 20 residues long. In DNA form, the CDR3 reads TGTGCCACCAGCAGAGACCCCGGGAGGGTTTTCACGGCAACTAATGAAAAACTGTTTTTT. Amino acid sequence: CATSRDPGRVFTATNEKLFF.

Only a few counts were recorded for this clone. This sequence joins TRBV9 and TRBJ2-7, with 7 bases matching TRBD2. The CDR3 has 13 residues. Germline trimming cut 5 bases from V and 5 bases from J; bases unmatched to any gene: 7. The germline V gene has CDR1 SGDLS and CDR2 YYNGEE. Here the CDR3 reads CASSLMSGNEQYF. The CDR3 DNA reads TGTGCCAGCAGTTTGATGAGCGGGAACGAGCAGTACTTC.

The CDR3 sequence: CASSPPFVGISYEQYF. The CDR3 DNA reads TGTGCCAGCAGTCCCCCTTTTGTGGGGATCTCCTACGAGCAGTACTTC. The chain carries TRBV28 and TRBJ2-7; no clear D gene. Trimming removed 5 bases at V and 0 bases at J, with 17 bases between. The CDR3 spans 16 residues. Germline V gene sequence: CDR1 MDHEN, CDR2 SYDVKM.

V gene TRBV28 combines with J gene TRBJ1-5; maybe TRBD1 (6 bases). The length of the CDR3 is 14 residues. The germline CDR1 and CDR2 sequences are MDHEN and SYDVKM. The germline V and J ends were trimmed by 6 bases and 3 bases, with 12 bases remaining between them. CDR3 sequence (DNA): TGTGCCAGCAGGGTCGGACAGCCCAATCAGCCCCAGCATTTT. It codes for CASRVGQPNQPQHF.

The gene calls are TRBV19 and TRBJ2-5; 11 bases line up with TRBD2. CDR3 length: 14 residues. CDR1 is LNHDA and CDR2 is SQIVND in the germline V gene (reference sequence). V lost 5 bases, J lost 6 bases, and 5 bases stayed unmatched. The CDR3 nucleotides are TGTGCCAGTAGTCCCTTAGCGGGAGGGAAGACCCAGTACTTC. Its protein is CASSPLAGGKTQYF.

J is TRBJ2-1 and V is TRBV9; D is undetermined. Germline CDR1 reads SGDLS; CDR2 reads YYNGEE. V was shortened by 1 base and J by 10 bases, with 15 bases between the two germline ends. CDR3 length: 14 residues. CDR3 in DNA: TGTGCCAGCAGCGTACTCCAATTAACCCAGGAGCAGTTCTTC. The encoded protein is CASSVLQLTQEQFF.

Judged by abundance, this clone is large (0.1 to 1%). J is TRBJ1-1 and V is TRBV11-3, with 9 positions matching TRBD1. Germline V gives CDR1 SGHNT, CDR2 YENEEA. The CDR3 covers 14 residues. The V and J ends lost 4 bases and 6 bases, in that order; junction bases with no gene match: 6. CDR3 residues: CASSSDRGKAEAFF. The CDR3 bases are TGTGCCAGCAGCTCGGACAGGGGCAAGGCTGAAGCTTTCTTT.

This sequence joins TRBV29-1 and TRBJ2-5; D is unclear. With 0 bases removed from V and 5 bases from J, the gap between germline ends came to 7 bases. From germline, CDR1 is SQVTM and CDR2 ANQGSEA. This CDR3 is 12 amino acids long. Here the CDR3 DNA reads TGCAGCGTTGAAGACCCAATTGAGACCCAGTACTTC. Amino acid sequence: CSVEDPIETQYF.

The DNA of the CDR3 is TGTGCCAGCGCCTATCGTGGAAACACCATATATTTT. Translation gives CASAYRGNTIYF. This chain joins TRBV9 and TRBJ1-3; no reliable D call. Germline CDR1 SGDLS, CDR2 YYNGEE. This CDR3 region has 12 residues. With 7 bases removed from V and 3 bases from J, the gap between germline ends came to 8 bases.

This clone came up once. The V call is TRBV19, the J call TRBJ2-7; 13 nucleotides align to TRBD2. This CDR3 has 15 amino acids. Germline CDR1 LNHDA, CDR2 SQIVND (reference sequence). Losses at the gene ends were 5 bases for V and 2 bases for J; bases not matched to a gene: 3. The CDR3 loop is CASSLGLAGPYEQYF. The CDR3 nucleotides read TGTGCCAGTAGTCTGGGACTAGCGGGACCCTACGAGCAGTACTTC.

The chain has TRBV30 and TRBJ2-3; D is undetermined. The CDR3 extends over 14 amino acids. Germline V lookup: CDR1 GTSNPN, CDR2 SVGIG (reference sequence). Trimming stripped 0 bases from V and 6 bases from J, with 13 bases between. CDR3 DNA: TGTGCCTGGAGTGTTCGTCGGACCAAGGATACGCAGTATTTT. This translates into CAWSVRRTKDTQYF.

On this clone itself: An end of the junction differs from the germline gene, which may be a read error. The chain has TRBV28 and TRBJ2-7; possible D gene TRBD1, 5 bases. The length of the CDR3 is 13 residues. Germline CDR1 reads MDHEN; CDR2 reads SYDVKM. The CDR3 protein is CASSLSRAYEQYF. The CDR3 DNA follows: TGTGCCAGCAGTTTAAGCAGGGCCTACGAGCAGTACTTT.

This sequence joins TRBV6-8 and TRBJ1-1, with D unresolved. The CDR3 has 14 residues. The V and J ends lost 0 bases and 2 bases respectively, with 7 bases between them. CDR1 and CDR2 (germline): MNHGY, SAAAGT. The DNA for the CDR3 is TGTGCCAGCAGTTACTCGTGGGGTAACACTGAAGCTTTCTTT. As protein: CASSYSWGNTEAFF.

This clone was detected a few times. J is TRBJ1-1 and V is TRBV30; no reliable D call. The CDR3 loop spans 12 amino acids. The V gene lost 0 bases and the J gene lost 11 bases, with 13 bases spanning the gap. CDR1 and CDR2 from the germline V gene are GTSNPN and SVGIG (reference sequence). The CDR3 region has the DNA TGTGCCTGGAGTGTAATTAAGAGGACGGCTTTCTTT. The encoded protein is CAWSVIKRTAFF.